This T cell receptor (beta chain) stems from a study of CD8 T cells in Susac syndrome. Random-hexamer reverse transcription was applied to roughly 0.5 to 1 ug RNA. MiXCR, run by TCRdb on the immunoSEQ multiplex PCR reads, gives a single entry per CDR3 protein. This table holds 250,000 to 350,000 distinct CDR3 sequences, approximately 84% found once. TCR beta sequences were obtained from blood CD8+ and CD4+ T cells. Germline V gives CDR1 SGHRS, CDR2 YFSETQ. The ends lost 1 base at V and 7 bases at J; junction bases unmatched: 6. This CDR3 spans 16 amino acids. The sequenced sample was CD8+ T cells from PBMCs. This receptor was obtained from a human donor with multiple sclerosis. The chain links TRBV5-1 to TRBJ2-1, with 12 bases matching TRBD2. The CDR3 reads CASSLITSGRLNEQFF. CDR3 coding DNA: TGCGCCAGCAGCTTGATCACTAGCGGGAGGTTGAATGAGCAGTTCTTC.